In this sample, the clone carrying this T cell receptor (beta chain) turned up once. The V end lost 5 bases, the J end lost 2 bases, and 9 bases lay between the germline ends. The CDR3 has 13 residues. Germline-derived CDR1 and CDR2 are SEHNR and FQNEAQ (reference sequence). Produced via immunoSEQ multiplex PCR; TCRdb's table is partial and in-frame only. The sample yields 150,000 to 170,000 clones, 70% to 90% seen once. This sample was taken from a study of cytomegalovirus exposure and HLA in healthy donors. This receptor was identified in a man younger than 35 in good health and CMV-seropositive. The sample was PBMCs. The rearrangement links TRBV7-9 to TRBJ1-2; tentatively, D is TRBD1 (5 bases). The CDR3 DNA reads as TGTGCCAGCAGCCCTCAGGGAAACTATGGCTACACCTTC. Translating it yields CASSPQGNYGYTF.